A single TCR beta chain is shown here with its context. It lacks a known antigen. No quality values exist for individual bases; no much larger clone is one base distant. The data derive from a study of T cell changes during pregnancy in multiple sclerosis (dated by TCRdb to about 2019). Background for the entire study: The study examined how the T cell repertoire changed over the course of pregnancy in women with multiple sclerosis.

Libraries were prepared through the immunoSEQ multiplex PCR assay. Drawn from immuneACCESS, this table holds only the in-frame rearrangements with V and J called that TCRdb kept. Clones are partly lost; checked studies trace under half to an unresolved V gene and leave the rest unexplained. This sample comprises more than 35,000 clones, 90% of them detected only once. The top ten clonotypes cover 0.45% to 0.55% of the sample. The germline V gene (reference sequence) specifies GTSNPN as CDR1 and SVGIG as CDR2. There are 16 amino acids in the CDR3, from cysteine to phenylalanine inclusive. Left in the record is the CDR3 DNA by itself, 48 bases read in frame from the first base. A distance of 18 bases separates the germline ends of V and J, which lose 0 bases and 4 bases respectively.

The chain was built from TRBV30 and TRBJ1-2; TRBD1 is a possible D gene, resting on 6 matching bases. This TCR was sampled from a female donor in good health, enrolled as a control in a pregnancy study. The starting material was CD4+ T cells from peripheral blood mononuclear cells, obtained in the first trimester of pregnancy. The CDR3 loop reads CAWSVRGRGVSYGYTF. The nucleotides are TGTGCCTGGAGTGTAAGGGGCAGGGGCGTCTCCTATGGCTACACCTTC.